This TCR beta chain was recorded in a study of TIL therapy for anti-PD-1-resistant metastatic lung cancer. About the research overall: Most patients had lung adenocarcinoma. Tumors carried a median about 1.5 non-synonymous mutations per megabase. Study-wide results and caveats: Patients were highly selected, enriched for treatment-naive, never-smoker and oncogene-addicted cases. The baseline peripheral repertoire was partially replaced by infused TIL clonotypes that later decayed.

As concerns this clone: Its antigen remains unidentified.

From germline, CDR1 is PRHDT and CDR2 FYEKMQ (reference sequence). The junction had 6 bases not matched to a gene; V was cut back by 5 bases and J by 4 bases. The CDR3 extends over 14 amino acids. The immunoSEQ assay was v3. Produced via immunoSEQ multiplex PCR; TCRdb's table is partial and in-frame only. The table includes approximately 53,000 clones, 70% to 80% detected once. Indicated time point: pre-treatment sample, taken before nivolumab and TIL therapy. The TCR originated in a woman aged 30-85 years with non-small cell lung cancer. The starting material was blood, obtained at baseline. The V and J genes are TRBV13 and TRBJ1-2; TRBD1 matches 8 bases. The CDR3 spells CASSLGGQVYGYTF. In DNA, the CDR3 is TGTGCCAGCAGCCTGGGGGGACAGGTCTATGGCTACACCTTC.